This TCR beta chain was documented in a study of human thymus T cells. Some clones are missing from TCRdb's copy, which holds only in-frame ones; the method was immunoSEQ multiplex PCR. The sample has about 78,000 clones; approximately 97% are singletons. The CDR3 totals 13 residues. The germline V gene encodes CDR1 SGHNT and CDR2 YYREEE (reference sequence). V gave up 4 bases and J gave up 4 bases, with 9 bases separating them. Resections that were taken during corrective heart surgery supplied the thymus tissue. The origin of this receptor is a boy younger than two with a congenital heart defect but otherwise immunologically healthy. The chain recombines TRBV5-4 with TRBJ2-1; the D gene is possibly TRBD1 (6 bases). The sample consisted of thymus tissue. In DNA, the CDR3 is TGTGCCAGCAGCGGGACAACTTACAATGAGCAGTTCTTC. Its translation is CASSGTTYNEQFF.